The 27 T cell receptor beta chains listed next were all sequenced from one sample in a study of blood T cell repertoires in COVID-19. The assay was immunoSEQ multiplex PCR, and TCRdb's table has in-frame clones only and misses some. The sample lists tens of thousands of clones, 80% to 90% occurring once. Input material: peripheral blood. Every receptor here comes from a woman aged 60-75 years with acute or convalescent COVID-19.

The chain couples TRBV11-2 to TRBJ2-2; the D is unclear. The CDR3 sequence is 14 residues long. V dropped 5 bases and J dropped 0 bases, with 7 bases sitting between them. Per the germline V gene, CDR1 is SGHAT and CDR2 is FQNNGV. DNA of the CDR3: TGTGCCAGCAGCCGGCTAGCGAACACCGGGGAGCTGTTTTTT. Its protein product is CASSRLANTGELFF.

This chain links TRBV4-3 with TRBJ1-1; D gene ambiguous. The germline CDR1 and CDR2 sequences are LGHNA and YSLEER. The CDR3 consists of 13 residues. V was clipped by 1 base and J by 11 bases, with 14 bases between them. CDR3 protein: CASSQGSAQYAFF. CDR3 bases: TGCGCCAGCAGCCAAGGGTCAGCACAGTACGCTTTCTTT.

The V gene is TRBV3-1 (or the pseudogene TRBV3-2), the J gene TRBJ2-3; the D gene is possibly TRBD1 (6 bases). Germline V gene sequence: CDR1 LGHDT, CDR2 YNNKEL (reference sequence). Trimming removed 4 bases at V and 8 bases at J, with 22 bases between. This CDR3 has 16 residues. CDR3 protein: CASSPRTVASGSTQYF. The DNA for the CDR3 is TGTGCCAGCAGCCCGCGGACAGTAGCTTCTGGGAGTACGCAGTATTTT.

The chain is built from TRBV27 and TRBJ2-1; D possibly corresponds to TRBD1 (7 bases). Germline loops: CDR1 MNHEY, CDR2 SMNVEV (reference sequence). V was pared by 6 bases and J by 6 bases, with 21 bases between. CDR3 size: 16 residues. This chain's CDR3 is CASSLPEGALVNEQFF. The CDR3 bases are TGTGCCAGCAGCCTCCCGGAGGGGGCACTGGTCAATGAGCAGTTCTTC.

The table lists this clone with a few counts. J is TRBJ1-2 and V is TRBV5-1; D gene uncertain. The CDR3 is 13 amino acids. V shed 2 bases and J shed 3 bases, with 8 bases lying between them. Looked up from germline, CDR1 is SGHRS and CDR2 is YFSETQ. The CDR3 nucleotides read TGCGCCAGCAGCTTCGAGCGCGACTATGGCTACACCTTC. It codes for CASSFERDYGYTF.

This clone has only one observation. The V and J genes are TRBV2 and TRBJ2-7, with D possibly matching TRBD1 (6 bases). CDR1 and CDR2 (germline): SNHLY, FYNNEI. The CDR3 contains 11 residues. Trimming cost V 6 bases and J 3 bases, with 6 bases left between them. CDR3 sequence (DNA): TGTGCCAGCAGCAGGGGCTACGAGCAGTACGTC. This sequence encodes CASSRGYEQYV.

In DNA form, the CDR3 reads TGTGCCATCCCTGATTCCGGGAAAACCTACGAGCAGTACGTC. Translated, it gives CAIPDSGKTYEQYV. The J gene is TRBJ2-7, the V gene TRBV10-3; tentative D call: TRBD2 (5 bases). The CDR3 totals 14 residues. V shed 8 bases and J shed 2 bases, with 16 bases lying between them. Germline V gives CDR1 ENHRY, CDR2 SYGVKD.

This chain connects TRBV7-3 to TRBJ2-5; 9 bases are shared with TRBD1. Trimming removed 2 bases from V and 0 bases from J; junction bases left unmatched: 1. The germline V gene has CDR1 SGHTA and CDR2 FQGTGA. This CDR3 contains 15 residues. This CDR3 reads CASSLGQGNQETQYF. For the CDR3, the DNA is TGTGCCAGCAGCTTAGGACAGGGGAACCAAGAGACCCAGTACTTC.

V usage is TRBV6-2 or TRBV6-3 and J usage is TRBJ1-2; TRBD1 agrees at 7 bases. Germline values: CDR1 MNHEY, CDR2 SVGEGT. There are 13 residues in the CDR3. J lost 7 bases, V lost 5 bases, and 7 bases had no gene match. The CDR3 loop is CASSQTGVLGYTF. The CDR3, as DNA: TGTGCCAGCAGTCAAACAGGGGTACTTGGCTACACCTTC.

The chain joins TRBV9 to TRBJ1-5; tentative D call: TRBD1 (6 bases). The CDR3 extends over 15 amino acids. The germline V gene encodes CDR1 SGDLS and CDR2 YYNGEE. Trimming stripped 2 bases from V and 1 base from J, with 10 bases between. The CDR3 loop is CASSVGRGSNQPQHF. CDR3 nucleotides: TGTGCCAGCAGCGTCGGCAGGGGAAGCAATCAGCCCCAGCATTTT.

Here the CDR3 reads CASSLGQVNANSPLHF. CDR3 nucleotides: TGTGCCAGCAGCTTGGGACAGGTGAATGCTAATTCACCCCTCCACTTT. V gene TRBV5-5 combines with J gene TRBJ1-6, with D possibly being TRBD1 (6 bases). Germline assignment: CDR1 SGHKS and CDR2 YYEKEE (reference sequence). Trimming stripped 0 bases from V and 6 bases from J, with 13 bases between. The CDR3 consists of 16 residues.

The chain recombines TRBV7-9 with TRBJ2-7, with TRBD2 identical over 10 bases. The CDR3 runs 15 residues. Germline loops: CDR1 SEHNR, CDR2 FQNEAQ (reference sequence). With 5 bases clipped from V and 1 base from J, the junction kept 5 bases outside the gene matches. In DNA form, the CDR3 reads TGTGCCAGCAGCCCACGGACTAGCGGATCCTACGAGCAGTACTTC. Encoded protein: CASSPRTSGSYEQYF.

This rearrangement joins TRBV5-5 to TRBJ1-6; TRBD1 matches at 9 bases. This CDR3 spans 15 amino acids. V dropped 7 bases and J dropped 7; count of bases not matched to a gene: 9. The germline V gene has CDR1 SGHKS and CDR2 YYEKEE (reference sequence). The CDR3 loop reads CASHNLGTGNSPLHF. The CDR3 DNA sequence: TGTGCCAGCCACAATCTCGGGACAGGGAATTCACCCCTCCACTTT.

The chain is built from TRBV5-1 and TRBJ1-4; D might be TRBD1 (6 bases). The CDR3 contains 15 residues. Germline-derived CDR1 and CDR2 are SGHRS and YFSETQ. V lost 4 bases, J lost 0 bases, and 10 bases lay in between. Here the CDR3 reads CASSPQGATNEKLFF. CDR3 DNA sequence: TGCGCCAGCAGCCCACAGGGTGCAACTAATGAAAAACTGTTTTTT. Full variable domain (missing parts from reference TRBV5-1 and TRBJ1-4): KAGVTQTPRYLIKTRGQQVTLSCSPISGHRSVSWYQQTPGQGLQFLFEYFSETQRNKGNFPGRFSGRQFSNSRSEMNVSTLELGDSALYLCASSPQGATNEKLFFGSGTQLSVL.

This sequence joins TRBV7-2 and TRBJ2-5; D may be TRBD1 (5 bases). The CDR3 runs to 14 residues. CDR1 is SGHTA and CDR2 is FQGNSA in the germline V gene. Trimming stripped 5 bases from V and 2 bases from J, with 12 bases between. The CDR3 here is CASSGIDRQETQYF. The CDR3, as DNA: TGTGCCAGCAGCGGCATCGACAGACAAGAGACCCAGTACTTC.

V usage is TRBV29-1 and J usage is TRBJ2-7; 8 bases are shared with TRBD1. The CDR3 is made up of 16 amino acids. After removal of 1 base from V and 2 bases from J, the junction contained 10 bases not matched to a gene. Per germline, CDR1 SQVTM and CDR2 ANQGSEA. The CDR3 region has the DNA TGCAGCGTTGAAGTTTGGAAGGCGACAGGGGCCTACGAGCAGTACTTC. It yields the protein CSVEVWKATGAYEQYF.

The chain has TRBV5-1 and TRBJ2-5; tentatively, D is TRBD1 (6 bases). The germline V gene has CDR1 SGHRS and CDR2 YFSETQ. CDR3 size: 15 residues. The V and J ends lost 0 bases and 5 bases respectively, with 14 bases between them. The CDR3 sequence: CASSLDIGGEETQYF. The DNA for the CDR3 is TGCGCCAGCAGCTTGGATATAGGGGGTGAGGAGACCCAGTACTTC.

The chain couples TRBV28 to TRBJ1-4, with 7 bases that match TRBD1. V shed 5 bases, J shed 6 bases, and the junction held 9 bases outside the gene matches. This CDR3 is built from 15 residues. The germline gives CDR1 MDHEN, CDR2 SYDVKM. The CDR3 bases are TGTGCCAGCAGTCGGGGGGGACAGTCCTATGAAAAACTGTTTTTT. Amino acid sequence: CASSRGGQSYEKLFF.

The J gene is TRBJ1-1, the V gene TRBV4-1, with D hard to call. The germline V gene has CDR1 MGHRA and CDR2 YSYEKL. The CDR3 is made up of 13 amino acids. V was shortened by 0 bases and J by 6 bases, with 8 bases between the two germline ends. The DNA for the CDR3 is TGCGCCAGCAGCCAAGAAGGAGCTTCTGAAGCTTTCTTT. Residues: CASSQEGASEAFF.

V and J are TRBV19 and TRBJ2-3; 8 nucleotides line up with TRBD1. CDR3 length: 15 residues. The V gene end was trimmed by 1 base and the J gene end by 5 bases; junction bases not matched to a gene: 5. In germline, CDR1 is LNHDA, CDR2 SQIVND (reference sequence). The CDR3 here is CASSIARGQLDTQYF. Here the CDR3 DNA reads TGTGCCAGTAGTATAGCCAGGGGGCAGTTAGATACGCAGTATTTT. Complete variable domain (other parts from reference TRBV19 and TRBJ2-3): DGGITQSPKYLFRKEGQNVTLSCEQNLNHDAMYWYRQDPGQGLRLIYYSQIVNDFQKGDIAEGYSVSREKKESFPLTVTSAQKNPTAFYLCASSIARGQLDTQYFGPGTRLTVL.

The chain links TRBV3-1 (or the pseudogene TRBV3-2) to TRBJ1-4, with TRBD1 identical over 10 bases. Germline CDR1 and CDR2: LGHDT and YNNKEL (reference sequence). The CDR3 totals 19 residues. With 0 bases clipped from V and 3 bases from J, the junction kept 10 bases outside the gene matches. The CDR3 loop reads CASSQEYRDRGGSNEKLFF. In nucleotides, the CDR3 is TGTGCCAGCAGCCAAGAATACAGGGACAGGGGCGGATCTAATGAAAAACTGTTTTTT.

The chain is built from TRBV27 and TRBJ2-7; D perhaps matches TRBD1 (6 bases). This CDR3 has 14 amino acids. From germline, CDR1 is MNHEY and CDR2 SMNVEV (reference sequence). V gave up 5 bases and J gave up 6 bases, with 17 bases separating them. This chain's CDR3 is CASSPHTGSGEQYV. The CDR3 DNA follows: TGTGCCAGCAGTCCACATACAGGGTCGGGCGAGCAGTACGTC.

The chain has TRBV3-1 (or the pseudogene TRBV3-2) and TRBJ2-1; D is unclear. Between the trimmed V and J ends, which lost 0 bases and 7 bases, there was a span of 13 bases. CDR3 length: 15 residues. Germline values: CDR1 LGHDT, CDR2 YNNKEL (reference sequence). CDR3 in DNA: TGTGCCAGCAGCCAAGATCTCGAAGACGGGAATGAGCAGTTCTTC. Amino acid sequence: CASSQDLEDGNEQFF.

Only one count was recorded for this clone. This chain links TRBV7-2 with TRBJ2-7; 15 bases fit TRBD2. This CDR3 comprises 19 residues. The germline V gene has CDR1 SGHTA and CDR2 FQGNSA. V gave up 1 base and J gave up 2 bases; unmatched junction bases: 9. CDR3 amino acids: CASSLVGLAGGPRPYEQYV. The CDR3 nucleotides are TGTGCCAGCAGCTTAGTTGGACTAGCGGGGGGGCCGCGACCCTACGAGCAGTACGTC.

The chain is built from TRBV7-8 and TRBJ1-6; TRBD1 matches at 8 bases. CDR1 is SGHVS and CDR2 is FQNEAQ in the germline V gene. Trimming took 1 base from V and 0 from J; bases not matched to a gene: 8. The CDR3 is 19 residues long. CDR3 loop: CASSLGEWTGSSYNSPLHF. CDR3 nucleotides: TGTGCCAGCAGCTTAGGCGAATGGACAGGGAGCTCCTATAATTCACCCCTCCACTTT. Based on the CDR3 plus reference TRBV7-8 and TRBJ1-6, the full variable domain is GAGVSQSPRYKVAKRGQDVALRCDPISGHVSLFWYQQALGQGPEFLTYFQNEAQLDKSGLPSDRFFAERPEGSVSTLKIQRTQQEDSAVYLCASSLGEWTGSSYNSPLHFGNGTRLTVT.

This clone was counted once. The gene calls are TRBV4-1 and TRBJ2-3; 10 positions match TRBD2. V shed 2 bases, J shed 4 bases, and the junction held 6 bases outside the gene matches. The CDR3 has 16 residues. Germline lookup yields CDR1 MGHRA and CDR2 YSYEKL. The CDR3 DNA reads TGCGCCAGCAGCCAACGGAGCGGGGGGGCCCCAGATACGCAGTATTTT. It codes for CASSQRSGGAPDTQYF.

The chain carries TRBV28 and TRBJ1-6; the D gene is possibly TRBD1 (5 bases). CDR3 length equals 12 residues. V was shortened by 3 bases and J by 11 bases, with 8 bases between the two germline ends. Germline V lookup: CDR1 MDHEN, CDR2 SYDVKM. The CDR3 DNA reads as TGTGCCAGCAGTTTCAGGGTAGCACCCCTCCACTTT. Its translation is CASSFRVAPLHF.